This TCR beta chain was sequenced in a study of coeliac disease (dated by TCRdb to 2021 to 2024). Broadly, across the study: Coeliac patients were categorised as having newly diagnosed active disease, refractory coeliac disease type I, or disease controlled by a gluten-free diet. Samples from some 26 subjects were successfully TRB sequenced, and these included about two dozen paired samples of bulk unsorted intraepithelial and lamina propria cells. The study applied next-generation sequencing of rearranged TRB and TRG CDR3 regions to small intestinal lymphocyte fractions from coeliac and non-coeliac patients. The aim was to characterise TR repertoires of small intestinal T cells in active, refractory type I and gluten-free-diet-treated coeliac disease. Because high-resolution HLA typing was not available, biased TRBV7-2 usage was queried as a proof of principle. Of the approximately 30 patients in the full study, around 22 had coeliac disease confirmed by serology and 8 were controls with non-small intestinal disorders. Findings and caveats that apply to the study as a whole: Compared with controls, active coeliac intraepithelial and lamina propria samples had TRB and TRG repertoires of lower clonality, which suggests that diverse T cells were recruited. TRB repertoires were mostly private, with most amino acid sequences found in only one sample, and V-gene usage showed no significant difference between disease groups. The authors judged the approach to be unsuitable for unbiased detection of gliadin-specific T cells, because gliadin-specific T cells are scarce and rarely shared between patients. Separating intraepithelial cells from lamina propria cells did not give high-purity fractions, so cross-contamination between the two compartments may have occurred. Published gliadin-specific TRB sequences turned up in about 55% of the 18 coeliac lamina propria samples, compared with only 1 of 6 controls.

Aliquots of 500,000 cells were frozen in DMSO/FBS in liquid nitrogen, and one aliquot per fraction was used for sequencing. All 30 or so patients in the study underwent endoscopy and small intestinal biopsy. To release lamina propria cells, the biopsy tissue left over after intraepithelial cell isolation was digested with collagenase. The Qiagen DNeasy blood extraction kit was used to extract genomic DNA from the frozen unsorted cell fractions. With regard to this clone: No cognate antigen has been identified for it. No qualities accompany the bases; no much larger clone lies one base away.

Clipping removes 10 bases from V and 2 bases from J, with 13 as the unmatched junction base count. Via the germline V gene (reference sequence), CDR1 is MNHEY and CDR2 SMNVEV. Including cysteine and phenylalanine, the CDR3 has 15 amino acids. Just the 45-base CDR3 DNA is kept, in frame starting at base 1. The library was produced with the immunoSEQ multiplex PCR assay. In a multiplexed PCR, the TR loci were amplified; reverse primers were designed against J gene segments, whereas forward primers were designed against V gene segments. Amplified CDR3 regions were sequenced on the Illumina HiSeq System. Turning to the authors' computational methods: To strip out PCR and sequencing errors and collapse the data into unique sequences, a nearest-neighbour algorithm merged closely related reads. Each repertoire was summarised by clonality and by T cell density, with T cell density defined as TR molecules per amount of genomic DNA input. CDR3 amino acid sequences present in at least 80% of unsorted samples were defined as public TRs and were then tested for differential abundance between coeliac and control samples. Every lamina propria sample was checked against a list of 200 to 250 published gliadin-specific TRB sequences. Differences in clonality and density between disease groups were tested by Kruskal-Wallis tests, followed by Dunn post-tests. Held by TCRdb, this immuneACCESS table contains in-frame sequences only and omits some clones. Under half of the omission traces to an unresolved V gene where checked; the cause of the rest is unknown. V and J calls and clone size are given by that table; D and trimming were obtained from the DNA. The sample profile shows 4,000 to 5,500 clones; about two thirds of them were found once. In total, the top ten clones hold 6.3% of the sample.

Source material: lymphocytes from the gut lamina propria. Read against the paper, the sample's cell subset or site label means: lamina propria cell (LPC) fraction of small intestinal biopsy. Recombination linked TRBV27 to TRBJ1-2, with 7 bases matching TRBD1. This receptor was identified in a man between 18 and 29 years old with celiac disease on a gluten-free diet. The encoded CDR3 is CATCKTGTENYGYTF. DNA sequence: TGTGCCACCTGTAAAACCGGGACAGAAAACTATGGCTACACCTTC.